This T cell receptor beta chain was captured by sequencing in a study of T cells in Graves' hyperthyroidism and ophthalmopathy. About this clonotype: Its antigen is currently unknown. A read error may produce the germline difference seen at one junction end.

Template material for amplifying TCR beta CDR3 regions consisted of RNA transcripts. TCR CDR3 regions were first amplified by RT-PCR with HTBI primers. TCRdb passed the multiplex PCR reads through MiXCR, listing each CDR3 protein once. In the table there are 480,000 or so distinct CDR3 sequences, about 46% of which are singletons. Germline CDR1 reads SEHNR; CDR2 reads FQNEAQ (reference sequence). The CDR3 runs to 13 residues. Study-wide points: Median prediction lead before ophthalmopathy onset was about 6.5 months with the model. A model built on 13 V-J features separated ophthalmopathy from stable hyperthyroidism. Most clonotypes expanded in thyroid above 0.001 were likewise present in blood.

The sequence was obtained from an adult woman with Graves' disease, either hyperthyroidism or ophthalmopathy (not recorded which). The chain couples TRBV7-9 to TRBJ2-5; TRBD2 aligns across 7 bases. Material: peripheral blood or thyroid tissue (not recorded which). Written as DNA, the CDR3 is TGTGCCAGCAGCGGGAGGGCGACGGAGACCCGGTACTTC. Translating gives CASSGRATETRYF.